This TCR beta chain was obtained from a study of blood T cell repertoires in COVID-19. Whole-study context: Spain, Italy and the United States supplied samples that represented acute and convalescent COVID-19. Sample material is recorded as cDNA or gDNA derived from T cells, B-cell-depleted T cells, or PBMCs.

In this sample, this clone turned up a few times. This CDR3 contains 12 residues. Germline loops: CDR1 SGHDN, CDR2 FVKESK. The V end was cut by 4 bases, the J end by 2 bases, with 4 bases between. Clones were sequenced by immunoSEQ multiplex PCR, and TCRdb holds only the in-frame ones, with some missing. The sample gives about 400,000 clones, roughly nine tenths of which show up once; 1.5% to 2% is in the top ten. Those who participated ranged in age from roughly 18 to 89 years and resided in about two dozen US areas. Each recovered donor of Cohort 3 presented with two negative PCRs, clearance, or symptom resolution.

The TCR originated in a woman aged 25 to 39 who had recovered from COVID-19. Sequencing was carried out using PBMCs or T cells enriched from blood (not recorded which). The chain employs TRBV14 and TRBJ2-3, with D unclear. CDR3: CASSPFTDTQYF. CDR3 DNA sequence: TGTGCCAGCAGCCCTTTCACAGATACGCAGTATTTT. The whole variable domain, remainder taken from reference TRBV14 and TRBJ2-3, is EAGVTQFPSHSVIEKGQTVTLRCDPISGHDNLYWYRRVMGKEIKFLLHFVKESKQDESGMPNNRFLAERTGGTYSTLKVQPAELEDSGVYFCASSPFTDTQYFGPGTRLTVL.